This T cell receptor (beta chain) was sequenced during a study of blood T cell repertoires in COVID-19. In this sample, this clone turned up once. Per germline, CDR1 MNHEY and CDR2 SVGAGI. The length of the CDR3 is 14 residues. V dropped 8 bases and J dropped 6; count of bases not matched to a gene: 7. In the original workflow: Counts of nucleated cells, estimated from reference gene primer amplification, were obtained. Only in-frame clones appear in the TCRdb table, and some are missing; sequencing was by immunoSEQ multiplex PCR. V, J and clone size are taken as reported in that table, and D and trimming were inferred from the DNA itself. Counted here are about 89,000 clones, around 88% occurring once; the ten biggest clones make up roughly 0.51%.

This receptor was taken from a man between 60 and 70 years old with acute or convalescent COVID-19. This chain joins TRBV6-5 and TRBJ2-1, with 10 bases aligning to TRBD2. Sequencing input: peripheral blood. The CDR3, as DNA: TGTGCCAGCTCTGGCAGCGGGAGGGTCAATGAGCAGTTCTTC. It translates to CASSGSGRVNEQFF.